One and the same sample provided the 4 T cell receptor beta chains below, sequenced in a study of CXCR3-negative and CXCR3-positive naive CD8 T cells (dated by TCRdb to 2018 to 2020). Results and caveats for the whole study, not just this receptor: TRB CDR3s from CXCR3-positive naive cells showed higher hydrophobicity (lower Kidera factor 4), lower energy, and higher strength and volume indices than CXCR3-negative naive cells.

Instrument on record: NextSeq 550. The Human TCR Profiling Kit (MiLaboratory) was used to prepare UMI-labeled 5' RACE TRB cDNA libraries. Based on TCRdb reprocessing of the reads, there is one entry per CDR3 protein sequence, and DNA is missing. The record for this sample contains tens of thousands of distinct CDR3 sequences. The ten largest clones represent around 0.51% of the sample. Antigens of these TCRs are unknown. Sequencing was carried out using naive CXCR3+ CD8+ T cells from blood. The sample's cell subset or site, from its label and the paper: CD45RO-CCR7+CD27+CD95- naive CD8+ T cells expressing CXCR3 (TNR3+). Receptors were obtained from a human donor in good health. Some clones in this sample may be carry-over from other donors' samples.

J is TRBJ2-1 and V is TRBV18; TCRdb names TRBD2, which stays unverified in the absence of DNA. This CDR3 spans 18 amino acids. Germline CDR1 and CDR2: KGHSH and LQKENI. CDR3 sequence reads: CASSPPILAGPTYNEQFF.

V and J are TRBV7-6 and TRBJ2-7; there is no DNA to check the TCRdb D call of TRBD1. The CDR3 is made up of 13 amino acids. Germline lookup yields CDR1 SGHVS and CDR2 FNYEAQ. CDR3 sequence reads: CASSFGQSYEQYF.

This chain connects TRBV20-1 to TRBJ2-7; the TRBD2 assignment by TCRdb is unverifiable without DNA. Germline CDR1 and CDR2: DFQATT and SNEGSKA (reference sequence). CDR3 size: 14 residues. The CDR3 sequence is CSAKGTETTYEQYF.

The rearrangement uses TRBV28 and TRBJ2-7; TCRdb designates TRBD1, a call that cannot be tested without DNA. Germline assignment: CDR1 MDHEN and CDR2 SYDVKM. This CDR3 is built from 15 residues. This CDR3 is CASSPGQGLPYEQYF. Based on the CDR3 plus reference TRBV28 and TRBJ2-7, the full variable domain is DVKVTQSSRYLVKRTGEKVFLECVQDMDHENMFWYRQDPGLGLRLIYFSYDVKMKEKGDIPEGYSVSREKKERFSLILESASTNQTSMYLCASSPGQGLPYEQYFGPGTRLTVT.